Listed here is a single T cell receptor beta chain. The target antigen is unknown. Sequencing was performed with immunoSEQ multiplex PCR; in TCRdb, only in-frame clones are kept and a portion is missing. Of approximately 1.5 million clones listed, 95% to 99% are singletons. The record originates from a study of shared clonotypes between healthy human individuals. Study background: Aged 18 to 49, the donors were a couple of women and a few men.

The study separated CD4+ cells into CD45RA+ naive and CD45RA-negative memory subsets. Study findings and constraints: It was the few donors that limited the genetic and exposure-history diversity represented. Estimated richness was generally greater in naive than memory subsets.

CDR1 and CDR2 from the germline V gene are LNHDA and SQIVND (reference sequence). The V and J ends lost 4 bases and 5 bases, in that order; junction bases with no gene match: 2. This CDR3 is 13 amino acids long. V gene TRBV19 combines with J gene TRBJ2-5, with 9 bases that match TRBD1. The receptor comes from a man aged 30 to 39 in good health. The sequencing input was naive CD4+ T cells sorted from blood. This sample's subset: CD45RA+ positively selected. The CDR3 sequence: CASSTGTGETQYF. DNA of the CDR3: TGTGCCAGTAGTACCGGGACAGGGGAGACCCAGTACTTC.